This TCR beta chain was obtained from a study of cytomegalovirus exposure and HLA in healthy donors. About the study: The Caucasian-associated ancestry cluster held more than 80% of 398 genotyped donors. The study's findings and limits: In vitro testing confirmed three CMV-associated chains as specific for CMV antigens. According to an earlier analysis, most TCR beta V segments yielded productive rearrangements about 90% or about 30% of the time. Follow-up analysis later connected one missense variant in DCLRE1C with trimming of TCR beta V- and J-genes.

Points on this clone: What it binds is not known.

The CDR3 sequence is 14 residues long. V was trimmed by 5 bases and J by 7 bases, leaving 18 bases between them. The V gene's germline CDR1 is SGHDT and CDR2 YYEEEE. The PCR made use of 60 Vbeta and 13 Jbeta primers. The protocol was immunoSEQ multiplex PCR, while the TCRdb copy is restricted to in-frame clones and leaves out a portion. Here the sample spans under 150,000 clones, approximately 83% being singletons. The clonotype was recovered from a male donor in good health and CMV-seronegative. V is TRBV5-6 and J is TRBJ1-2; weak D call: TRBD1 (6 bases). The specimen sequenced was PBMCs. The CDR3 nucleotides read TGTGCCAGCAGTGAAACAGGGCTCGGGTCTGGCTACACCTTC. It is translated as CASSETGLGSGYTF.